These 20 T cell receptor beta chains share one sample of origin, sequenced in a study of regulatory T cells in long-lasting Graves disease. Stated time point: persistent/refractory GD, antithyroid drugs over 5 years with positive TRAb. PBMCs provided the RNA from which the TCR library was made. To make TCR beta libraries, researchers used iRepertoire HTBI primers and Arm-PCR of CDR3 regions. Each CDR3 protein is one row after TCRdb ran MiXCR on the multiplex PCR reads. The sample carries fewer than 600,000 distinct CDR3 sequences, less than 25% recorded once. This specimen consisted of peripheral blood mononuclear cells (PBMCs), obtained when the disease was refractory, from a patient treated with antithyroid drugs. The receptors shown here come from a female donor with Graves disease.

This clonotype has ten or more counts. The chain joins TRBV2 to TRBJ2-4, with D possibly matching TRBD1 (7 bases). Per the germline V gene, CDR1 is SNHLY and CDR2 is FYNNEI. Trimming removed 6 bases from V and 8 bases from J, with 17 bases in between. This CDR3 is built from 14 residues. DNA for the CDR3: TGTGCCAGCAGCGCGGGACAGATTAAGGACATTCAGTACTTC. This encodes CASSAGQIKDIQYF.

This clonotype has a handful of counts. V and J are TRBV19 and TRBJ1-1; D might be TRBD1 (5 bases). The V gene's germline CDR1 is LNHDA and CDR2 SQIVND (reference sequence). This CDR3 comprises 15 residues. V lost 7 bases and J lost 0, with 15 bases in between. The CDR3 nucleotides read TGTGCCAGTATAGAGGGAGGACATCTGAACACTGAAGCTTTCTTT. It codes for CASIEGGHLNTEAFF.

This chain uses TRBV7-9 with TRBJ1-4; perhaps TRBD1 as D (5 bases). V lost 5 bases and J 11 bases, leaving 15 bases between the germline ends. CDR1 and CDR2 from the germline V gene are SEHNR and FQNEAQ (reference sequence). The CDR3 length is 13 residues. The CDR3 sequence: CASSGGTGTKLFF. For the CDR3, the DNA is TGTGCCAGCAGCGGGGGGACCGGGACTAAACTGTTTTTT.

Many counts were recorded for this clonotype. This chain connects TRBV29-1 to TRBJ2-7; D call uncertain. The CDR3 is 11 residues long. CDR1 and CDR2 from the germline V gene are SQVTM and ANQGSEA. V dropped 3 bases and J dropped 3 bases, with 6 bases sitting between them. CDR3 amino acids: CSVEVSYEQYF. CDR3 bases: TGCAGCGTTGAGGTCAGCTACGAGCAGTACTTC.

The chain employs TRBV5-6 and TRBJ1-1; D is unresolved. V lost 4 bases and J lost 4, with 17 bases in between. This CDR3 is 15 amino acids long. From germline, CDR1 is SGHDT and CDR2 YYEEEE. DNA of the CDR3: TGTGCCAGCAGCGCTCCCAAGCTAAGGAGCACTGAAGCTTTCTTT. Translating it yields CASSAPKLRSTEAFF.

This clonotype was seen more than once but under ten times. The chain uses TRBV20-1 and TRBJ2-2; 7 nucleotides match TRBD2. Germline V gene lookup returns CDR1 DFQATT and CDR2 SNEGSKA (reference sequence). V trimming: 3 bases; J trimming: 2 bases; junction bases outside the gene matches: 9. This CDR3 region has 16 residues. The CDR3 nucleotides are TGCAGTGCTAGTCGGCCGGGAGGACTTAACACCGGGGAGCTGTTTTTT. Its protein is CSASRPGGLNTGELFF.

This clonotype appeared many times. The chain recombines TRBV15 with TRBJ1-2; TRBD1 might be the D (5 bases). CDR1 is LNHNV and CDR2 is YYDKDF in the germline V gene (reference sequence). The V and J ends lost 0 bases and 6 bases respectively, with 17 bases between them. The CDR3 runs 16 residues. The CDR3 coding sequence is TGTGCCACCAGCAGAGATAGGGGTCGTTTCCAGAATGGCTACACCTTC. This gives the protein CATSRDRGRFQNGYTF.

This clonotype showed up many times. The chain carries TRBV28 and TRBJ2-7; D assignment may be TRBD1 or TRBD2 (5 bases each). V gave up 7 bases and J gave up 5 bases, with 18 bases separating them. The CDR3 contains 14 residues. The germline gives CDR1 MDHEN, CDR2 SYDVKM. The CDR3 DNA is TGTGCCAGCACCTTGGGACGGTTCGCTCACGAGCAGTACTTC. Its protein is CASTLGRFAHEQYF.

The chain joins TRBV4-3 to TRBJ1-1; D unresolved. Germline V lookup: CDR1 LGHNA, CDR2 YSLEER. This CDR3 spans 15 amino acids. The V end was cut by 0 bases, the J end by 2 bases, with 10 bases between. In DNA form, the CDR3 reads TGCGCCAGCAGCCAAGAATTCCGTGGAAACACTGAAGCTTTCTTT. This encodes CASSQEFRGNTEAFF.

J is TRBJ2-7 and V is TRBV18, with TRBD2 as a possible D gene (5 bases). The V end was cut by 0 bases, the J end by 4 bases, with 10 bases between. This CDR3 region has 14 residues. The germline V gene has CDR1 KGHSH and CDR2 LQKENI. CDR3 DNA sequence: TGTGCCAGCTCACCACCGTGGACTGGTTACGAGCAGTACTTC. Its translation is CASSPPWTGYEQYF.

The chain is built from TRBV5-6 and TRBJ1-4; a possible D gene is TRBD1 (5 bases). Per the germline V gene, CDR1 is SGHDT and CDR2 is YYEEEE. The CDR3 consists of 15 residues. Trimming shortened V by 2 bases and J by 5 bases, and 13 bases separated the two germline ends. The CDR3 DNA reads TGTGCCAGCAGCTTACTACAGGCCAGGAATGAAAAACTGTTTTTT. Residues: CASSLLQARNEKLFF.

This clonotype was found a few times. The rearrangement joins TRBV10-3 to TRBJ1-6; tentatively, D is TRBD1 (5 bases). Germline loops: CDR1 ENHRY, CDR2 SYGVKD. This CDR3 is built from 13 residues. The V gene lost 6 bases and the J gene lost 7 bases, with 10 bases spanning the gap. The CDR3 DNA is TGTGCCATCAGGGACATTTCAAATTCACCCCTCCACTTT. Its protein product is CAIRDISNSPLHF.

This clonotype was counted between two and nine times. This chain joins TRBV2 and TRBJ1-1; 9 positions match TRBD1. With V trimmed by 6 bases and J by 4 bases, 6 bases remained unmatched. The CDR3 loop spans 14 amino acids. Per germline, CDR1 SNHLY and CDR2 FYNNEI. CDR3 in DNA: TGTGCCAGCAGCGTCGGGACAGGGTTCACTGAAGCTTTCTTT. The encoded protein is CASSVGTGFTEAFF.

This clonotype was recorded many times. The CDR3 DNA reads TGTGCCAGCAACCCCGAACGACAAGAGACCCAGTACTTC. It codes for CASNPERQETQYF. V and J are TRBV2 and TRBJ2-5; D unclear. This CDR3 is 13 amino acids long. Per the germline V gene, CDR1 is SNHLY and CDR2 is FYNNEI. Trimming shortened V by 7 bases and J by 2 bases, and 11 bases separated the two germline ends.

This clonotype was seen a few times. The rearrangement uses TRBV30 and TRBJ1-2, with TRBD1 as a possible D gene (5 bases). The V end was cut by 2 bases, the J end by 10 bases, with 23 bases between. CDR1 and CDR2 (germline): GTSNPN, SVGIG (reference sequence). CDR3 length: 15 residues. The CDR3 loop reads CAWSSGVPSGAFYTF. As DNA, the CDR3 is TGTGCCTGGAGTTCGGGAGTACCCTCCGGGGCCTTCTACACCTTC.

CDR3 sequence (DNA): TGTGCCAGCAGCTTAGATCCCCCCGGAGCCATGTCCTACGAGCAGTACTTC. Protein: CASSLDPPGAMSYEQYF. V gene TRBV11-1 combines with J gene TRBJ2-7; D unclear. Trimming removed 1 base at V and 1 base at J, with 17 bases between. CDR1 and CDR2 (germline): SGHAT, FQDESV (reference sequence). CDR3 size: 17 residues.

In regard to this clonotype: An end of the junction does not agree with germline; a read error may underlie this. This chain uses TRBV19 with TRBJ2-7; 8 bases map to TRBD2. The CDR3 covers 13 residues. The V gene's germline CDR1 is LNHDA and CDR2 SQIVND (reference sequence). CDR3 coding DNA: TGTGCCAGTAGCGGGAGGGACACCTACGAGCGGTACTTC. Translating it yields CASSGRDTYERYF. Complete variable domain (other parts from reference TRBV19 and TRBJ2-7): DGGITQSPKYLFRKEGQNVTLSCEQNLNHDAMYWYRQDPGQGLRLIYYSQIVNDFQKGDIAEGYSVSREKKESFPLTVTSAQKNPTAFYLCASSGRDTYERYFGPGTRLTVT.

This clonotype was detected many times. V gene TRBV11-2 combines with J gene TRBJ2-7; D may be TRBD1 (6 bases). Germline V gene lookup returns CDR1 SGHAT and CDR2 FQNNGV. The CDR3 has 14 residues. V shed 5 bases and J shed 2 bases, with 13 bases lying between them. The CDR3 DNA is TGTGCCAGCAGCCCGGACAGAACACCCTACGAGCAGTACTTC. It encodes CASSPDRTPYEQYF.

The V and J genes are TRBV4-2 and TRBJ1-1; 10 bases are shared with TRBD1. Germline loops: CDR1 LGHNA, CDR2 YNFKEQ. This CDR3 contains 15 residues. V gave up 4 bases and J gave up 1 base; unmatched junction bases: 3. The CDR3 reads CASSRDRGENTEAFF. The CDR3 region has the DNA TGTGCCAGCAGCCGGGACAGGGGCGAGAACACTGAAGCTTTCTTT.

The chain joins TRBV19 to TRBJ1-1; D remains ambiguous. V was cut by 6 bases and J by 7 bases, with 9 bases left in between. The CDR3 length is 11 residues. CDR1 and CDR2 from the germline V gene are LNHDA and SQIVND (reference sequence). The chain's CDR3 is CASSYRVEAFF. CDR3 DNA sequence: TGTGCCAGTAGCTATAGGGTTGAAGCTTTCTTT.